This TCR beta chain was captured by sequencing in a study of blood T cells in healthy people across ages. The authors ran a second PCR of 7 to 11 cycles using a sample-barcoded 5' primer and a J-beta primer mix. A template-switch adaptor with 12 random nucleotides tagged each cDNA molecule. MiXCR was run by TCRdb on the 5' RACE reads, yielding one entry per CDR3 protein. The sample carries around 500,000 distinct CDR3 sequences, more than 45% recorded once. This CDR3 comprises 14 residues. The germline V gene encodes CDR1 MNHNY and CDR2 SVGAGI (reference sequence). J gave up 5 bases and V 6 bases, and 7 bases lay outside the gene matches. This clonotype has a handful of counts.

The specimen sequenced was blood. The J gene is TRBJ1-5, the V gene TRBV6-6, with TRBD1 matching over 7 bases. This receptor was obtained from a man at least 80 years old in good health. This CDR3 is CASRTGFADQPQHF. As DNA, the CDR3 is TGTGCCAGCAGGACAGGGTTCGCGGATCAGCCCCAGCATTTT.